This is a list of T cell receptor beta chains from one sample in a study of T cell responses to AZD1222 COVID-19 vaccine. TCRdb's copy holds only in-frame clones and misses some; the assay was immunoSEQ multiplex PCR. This repertoire shows over 150,000 clones, around 90% found once; its top ten account for around 4%. This specimen consisted of peripheral blood, obtained on day 0 of MenACWY control vaccination. The receptors originated from an adult in good health. Each CDR3 is given with its conserved first and last residue. The D gene is left open where the match is weak. Some rows have no size entry. The others give once, few or many, or a class for an expanded clone.

clone size: .
J gene: TRBJ1-6
D gene: .
V gene: TRBV6-5
CDR3 DNA: TGTGCCAGCAAGGGGGACCCGAATTCACCCCTCCACTTT
CDR3 protein: CASKGDPNSPLHF

clone size: .
J gene: TRBJ2-7
D gene: .
V gene: TRBV7-2
CDR3 DNA: TGTGCCAGCAGCTTGGGTGCGCCCCCAAAGGAGCAGTACTTC
CDR3 protein: CASSLGAPPKEQYF

clone size: .
J gene: TRBJ2-5
D gene: TRBD2
V gene: TRBV4-2
CDR3 DNA: TGTGCCAGCAGCCAAGAAAGAGGCGGGAGTGGAGAGACCCAGTACTTC
CDR3 protein: CASSQERGGSGETQYF

clone size: .
J gene: TRBJ2-7
D gene: .
V gene: TRBV24-1
CDR3 DNA: TGTGCCACCAGTGATCCCTCCATCGGGGGGCAGTACTTC
CDR3 protein: CATSDPSIGGQYF

clone size: .
J gene: TRBJ1-1
D gene: .
V gene: TRBV9
CDR3 DNA: TGTGCCAGCGGGCAGCCGAACACTGAAGCTTTCTTT
CDR3 protein: CASGQPNTEAFF

clone size: .
J gene: TRBJ1-4
D gene: .
V gene: TRBV7-2
CDR3 DNA: TGTGCCAGCACCGGGGGACGGAATAATGAAAAACTGTTTTTT
CDR3 protein: CASTGGRNNEKLFF

clone size: .
J gene: TRBJ2-5
D gene: TRBD2
V gene: TRBV27
CDR3 DNA: TGTGCCAGCAGTTTTGGGGGAGGGAGAGAGACCCAGTACTTC
CDR3 protein: CASSFGGGRETQYF

clone size: .
J gene: TRBJ1-1
D gene: .
V gene: TRBV7-8
CDR3 DNA: TGTGCCAGCAGCTTGCGGGGGAAGAACACTGAAGCTTTCTTT
CDR3 protein: CASSLRGKNTEAFF

clone size: .
J gene: TRBJ2-3
D gene: .
V gene: TRBV6-4
CDR3 DNA: TGTGCCAGCAGCTCCGACTACACAGATACGCAGTATTTT
CDR3 protein: CASSSDYTDTQYF

clone size: few
J gene: TRBJ2-3
D gene: .
V gene: TRBV24-1
CDR3 DNA: TGTGCCACCAGTGCCCCCGGGTTCGCCACAGATACGCAGTATTTT
CDR3 protein: CATSAPGFATDTQYF